One sample yielded the 8 T cell receptor beta chains listed below, sequenced in a study of shared clonotypes between healthy human individuals. Profiled with immunoSEQ multiplex PCR; TCRdb holds only in-frame clones, not every one. The table records about 1,500,000 clones, approximately 97% of them present only once. The specimen sequenced was naive CD4+ T cells sorted from blood. Indicated subset: CD45RA+ positively selected. These receptors were collected from a young man in good health.

The CDR3 DNA is TGTGCCAGCTCACAGGCGGGGGTGAGCTCTGGGGCCAACGTCCTGACTTTC. Protein product: CASSQAGVSSGANVLTF. This rearrangement joins TRBV18 to TRBJ2-6, with 7 bases identical to TRBD2. The V segment lost 4 bases and the J segment 0 bases; nucleotides outside the gene matches: 6. CDR1 and CDR2 from the germline V gene are KGHSH and LQKENI. The CDR3 has 17 residues.

The CDR3 nucleotides are TGCGCCAGCAGCCTTACGACAGCCCCGAACACCGGGGAGCTGTTTTTT. Amino acids: CASSLTTAPNTGELFF. This sequence joins TRBV5-1 and TRBJ2-2, with D tentatively TRBD1 (5 bases). Germline values: CDR1 SGHRS, CDR2 YFSETQ. The CDR3 contains 16 residues. Trimming took off 4 bases at V and 0 bases at J, with 13 bases between the two ends. Supplemented by reference TRBV5-1 and TRBJ2-2, the full variable domain reads KAGVTQTPRYLIKTRGQQVTLSCSPISGHRSVSWYQQTPGQGLQFLFEYFSETQRNKGNFPGRFSGRQFSNSRSEMNVSTLELGDSALYLCASSLTTAPNTGELFFGEGSRLTVL.

A remark on this clone: Within the sample, other DNA sequences also encode this same CDR3. In DNA form, the CDR3 reads TGTGCCAGCAGCCCCGGGACTCGGCTCTACGAGCAGTACTTC. Its translation is CASSPGTRLYEQYF. The chain combines TRBV7-2 with TRBJ2-7, with D possibly TRBD2 on 6 matching bases. The V and J ends lost 5 bases and 3 bases respectively, with 14 bases between them. Germline V gene lookup returns CDR1 SGHTA and CDR2 FQGNSA. This CDR3 has 14 amino acids.

V and J are TRBV6-8 and TRBJ2-7, with 9 bases identical to TRBD1. CDR1 and CDR2 (germline): MNHGY, SAAAGT. Unmatched junction bases numbered 12, after V lost 6 bases and J lost 6 bases. The CDR3 contains 15 residues. The CDR3 region has the DNA TGTGCCAGCAGATTTCCGGGACAGGGAGCCTCCGAGCAGTACTTC. It specifies CASRFPGQGASEQYF.

The chain is built from TRBV7-2 and TRBJ2-1; D is ambiguous. Germline V gene sequence: CDR1 SGHTA, CDR2 FQGNSA. The germline V and J ends were trimmed by 8 bases and 10 bases, with 18 bases remaining between them. CDR3 length: 13 amino acids. The CDR3: CASQLGVRREQFF. The CDR3 nucleotides read TGTGCCAGCCAGCTTGGGGTGCGGCGGGAGCAGTTCTTC.

This chain uses TRBV28 with TRBJ2-3; tentative D call: TRBD1 (6 bases). The CDR3 runs 18 residues. V gave up 7 bases and J gave up 1 base, with 24 bases separating them. Germline-derived CDR1 and CDR2 are MDHEN and SYDVKM. The CDR3 sequence is CASTSLGGSDVGTDTQYF. The CDR3 DNA reads as TGTGCCAGCACTTCCCTTGGGGGCTCAGACGTAGGCACAGATACGCAGTATTTT.

The chain carries TRBV10-3 and TRBJ2-3; TRBD2 matches at 13 bases. Unmatched junction bases numbered 5, after V lost 3 bases and J lost 2 bases. The CDR3 covers 17 residues. CDR1 ENHRY and CDR2 SYGVKD come from the germline V gene. The chain's CDR3 is CAISDPGLAGITDTQYF. The CDR3 nucleotides are TGTGCCATCAGTGACCCGGGACTAGCGGGGATCACAGATACGCAGTATTTT.

The chain recombines TRBV18 with TRBJ2-5, with 8 positions matching TRBD2. Germline V gene data show CDR1 as KGHSH and CDR2 as LQKENI. The CDR3 totals 15 residues. The ends lost 2 bases at V and 1 base at J; junction bases unmatched: 3. CDR3 coding DNA: TGTGCCAGCTCACCAAAAGGACTAGCCCAAGAGACCCAGTACTTC. Encoded protein: CASSPKGLAQETQYF.